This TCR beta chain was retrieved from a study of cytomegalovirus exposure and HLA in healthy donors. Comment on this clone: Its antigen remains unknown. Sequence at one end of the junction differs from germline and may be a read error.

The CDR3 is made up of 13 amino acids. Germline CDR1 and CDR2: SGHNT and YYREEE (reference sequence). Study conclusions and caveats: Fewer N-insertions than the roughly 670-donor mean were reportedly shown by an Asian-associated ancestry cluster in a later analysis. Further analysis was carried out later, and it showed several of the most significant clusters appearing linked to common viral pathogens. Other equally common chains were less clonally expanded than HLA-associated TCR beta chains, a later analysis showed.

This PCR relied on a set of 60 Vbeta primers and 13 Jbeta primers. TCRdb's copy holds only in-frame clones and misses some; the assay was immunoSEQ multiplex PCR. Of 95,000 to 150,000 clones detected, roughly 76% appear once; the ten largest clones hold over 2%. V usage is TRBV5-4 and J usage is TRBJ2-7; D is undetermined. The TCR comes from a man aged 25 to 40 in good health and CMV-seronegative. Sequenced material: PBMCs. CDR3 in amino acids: CASSLEISYEQYF. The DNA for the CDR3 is TGTGCCAGCAGCTTGGAGATCTCCTATGAGCAGTACTTC.